The 25 T cell receptor beta chains given below trace back to one sample, sequenced in a study of breast tumors, draining lymph nodes, adjacent tissues (dated by TCRdb to the mid-2010s). Receptors were amplified or captured by multiplex PCR. The instrument given in TCRdb is Illumina HiSeq 2000. The public reads were reanalyzed by TCRdb: fastp trimming at Q25, MiXCR alignment, in-frame beta chains only. Rows with a matching CDR3 protein are joined into one entry that keeps the most common DNA and genes. The sample records fewer than 200,000 distinct CDR3 sequences, 33% of which are singletons. In total, the top ten clones hold about 3.7% of the sample. The axillary draining lymph nodes of breast cancer patients were the source of the lymph node samples. The specimen was axillary lymph node tissue. The receptors were gathered from a female donor with breast cancer. Some clones in this sample may be carry-over from other donors' samples.

This clonotype was counted many times. This chain connects TRBV20-1 to TRBJ1-2, with 8 bases lining up with TRBD1. Germline CDR1 DFQATT, CDR2 SNEGSKA (reference sequence). V gave up 4 bases and J gave up 8 bases; unmatched junction bases: 6. The CDR3 sequence is 12 residues long. Here the CDR3 reads CSAKGQGKGYTF. The CDR3 DNA reads as TGCAGTGCTAAAGGACAGGGTAAAGGCTACACCTTC.

Concerning this clonotype itself: The conserved phenylalanine or tryptophan is not found at the CDR3 terminus, so this likely reflects a read error. The rearrangement joins TRBV19 to TRBJ1-1; D unclear. This CDR3 has 13 amino acids. Trimming took 3 bases from V and 3 from J, leaving 8 bases between them. CDR1 and CDR2 (germline): LNHDA, SQIVND (reference sequence). As DNA, the CDR3 is TGTGCCAGTAGTATTCGGGTGGACACTGAAGCTTTCTCT. Translating gives CASSIRVDTEAFS.

The sample holds many counts of this clonotype. The chain combines TRBV7-8 with TRBJ2-7, with D hard to call. Germline assignment: CDR1 SGHVS and CDR2 FQNEAQ. The CDR3 runs 11 residues. V lost 5 bases and J 5 bases, leaving 7 bases between the germline ends. CDR3 in amino acids: CASSRQHEQYF. Here the CDR3 DNA reads TGTGCCAGCAGCCGGCAGCACGAGCAGTACTTC.

This clonotype was detected ten times or more. The rearrangement joins TRBV28 to TRBJ2-7; D is possibly TRBD1 or TRBD2 (6 bases each). The germline V gene has CDR1 MDHEN and CDR2 SYDVKM. V shed 7 bases and J shed 7 bases, with 17 bases lying between them. CDR3 length: 13 amino acids. CDR3 sequence reads: CASKGRTALEQYF. CDR3 nucleotide sequence: TGTGCCAGCAAAGGGAGGACAGCCTTGGAGCAGTACTTC.

On this clonotype: This may be a read error, as it is one base from a much larger clone. The chain joins TRBV20-1 to TRBJ1-6; maybe TRBD1 (5 bases). The CDR3 covers 13 residues. Germline-derived CDR1 and CDR2 are DFQATT and SNEGSKA (reference sequence). For the CDR3, the DNA is TGCAGTGCTCGATCCAGGGTCGGTCCACCCCCCCACTTT. This sequence encodes CSARSRVGPPPHF.

V gene TRBV20-1 combines with J gene TRBJ2-2; TRBD2 aligns across 10 bases. Trimming removed 1 base from V and 4 bases from J; junction bases left unmatched: 9. This CDR3 has 17 amino acids. Germline assignment: CDR1 DFQATT and CDR2 SNEGSKA (reference sequence). As DNA, the CDR3 is TGCAGTGCTAGAGGGTTGGGACTAGCGAAAGGCACCGGGGAGCTGTTTTTT. It is translated as CSARGLGLAKGTGELFF.

There are a few counts of this clonotype. A much larger clone lies a single base off, so this may be a read error. J is TRBJ2-2 and V is TRBV11-2; TRBD2 is a possible D gene (6 bases). Germline lookup yields CDR1 SGHAT and CDR2 FQNNGV. Trimming removed 5 bases from V and 6 bases from J, with 16 bases in between. The CDR3 spans 15 residues. The CDR3 sequence: CASSPLDYTPGELFF. The CDR3 DNA sequence: TGTGCCAGCAGCCCCCTGGACTACACACCCGGGGAGCTGTTTTTT.

Worth noting for this clonotype: Germline is not matched at one junction end, which may reflect a read error. The V and J genes are TRBV6-6 and TRBJ2-4, with 12 positions matching TRBD2. Germline-derived CDR1 and CDR2 are MNHNY and SVGAGI (reference sequence). There are 14 residues in the CDR3. The CDR3, as DNA: TGTGCCAGCAGTCACTCGAAACTAGCGGGAGGTTGGTACTTC. The encoded protein is CASSHSKLAGGWYF.

This clonotype was seen more than once but under ten times. CDR3 in amino acids: CASSYSKKRGPQHF. The CDR3, as DNA: TGTGCCAGCAGTTACTCGAAAAAACGAGGGCCCCAGCATTTT. The V and J genes are TRBV6-6 and TRBJ1-5; no definite D call. The CDR3 length is 14 residues. Germline CDR1 and CDR2: MNHNY and SVGAGI (reference sequence). Deletions cut 0 bases from V and 9 bases from J, with 12 bases between.

This clonotype was picked up many times. The rearrangement links TRBV6-5 to TRBJ2-1; D might be TRBD2 (5 bases). V was cut by 5 bases and J by 0 bases, with 11 bases left in between. Germline CDR1 is MNHEY and CDR2 is SVGAGI. CDR3 length equals 15 residues. The CDR3 loop reads CASSTRKSSYNEQFF. CDR3 in DNA: TGTGCCAGCAGTACTAGGAAAAGCTCCTACAATGAGCAGTTCTTC.

The CDR3 region has the DNA TGTGCCAGCAGTCCAGGGGTACAGCGAAACTATGGCTACACCTTC. Protein product: CASSPGVQRNYGYTF. J is TRBJ1-2 and V is TRBV6-2 or TRBV6-3, with D perhaps TRBD1 (6 bases). The CDR3 length is 15 residues. Germline V gives CDR1 MNHEY, CDR2 SVGEGT. Trimming pared 5 bases from V and 2 bases from J, leaving 15 bases between.

In this sample, this clonotype turned up many times. A read error may explain this, as a much larger clone is one base away. V is TRBV19 and J is TRBJ1-6; unclear D gene. Germline CDR1 and CDR2: LNHDA and SQIVND (reference sequence). The V gene lost 8 bases and the J gene lost 2 bases, with 4 bases spanning the gap. This CDR3 is built from 12 residues. The CDR3 region is CASGPYNSPLHF. The CDR3 region has the DNA TGTGCCAGTGGCCCCTATAATTCACCCCTCCACTTT.

V is TRBV6-6 and J is TRBJ1-1; tentative D call: TRBD1 (5 bases). Germline-derived CDR1 and CDR2 are MNHNY and SVGAGI (reference sequence). The length of the CDR3 is 16 residues. Between the trimmed V and J ends, which lost 6 bases and 3 bases, there was a span of 20 bases. CDR3 sequence (DNA): TGTGCCAGCAGATGGATTCTCGGGGGAAGAGACACTGAAGCTTTCTTT. Amino acids: CASRWILGGRDTEAFF.

This clonotype was detected ten times or more. The genes are TRBV10-3 and TRBJ1-3; the D gene is possibly TRBD1 (5 bases). Germline V gives CDR1 ENHRY, CDR2 SYGVKD. The CDR3 runs to 14 residues. Trimming pared 6 bases from V and 2 bases from J, leaving 11 bases between. In nucleotides, the CDR3 is TGTGCCATCAGCAAAGTGGGGGCTGGAAACACCATATATTTT. This sequence encodes CAISKVGAGNTIYF.

This rearrangement joins TRBV6-6 to TRBJ1-1; 7 positions match TRBD1. The CDR3 extends over 14 amino acids. Germline values: CDR1 MNHNY, CDR2 SVGAGI (reference sequence). With 6 bases clipped from V and 0 bases from J, the junction kept 4 bases outside the gene matches. CDR3 coding DNA: TGTGCCAGCAGGCGGGACAGCATGAACACTGAAGCTTTCTTT. Its translation: CASRRDSMNTEAFF.

Ten or more counts support this clonotype. It may be a read error: a sequence one base away is much more abundant. The chain couples TRBV12-3 or TRBV12-4 to TRBJ2-7; D is undetermined. The V gene lost 3 bases and the J gene lost 0 bases, with 12 bases spanning the gap. The CDR3 contains 15 residues. CDR3 in amino acids: CASSFSDSVSYEQYF. CDR3 in DNA: TGTGCCAGCAGTTTCAGCGATAGTGTCTCCTACGAGCAGTACTTC.

There are many counts of this clonotype. This rearrangement joins TRBV2 to TRBJ2-7; 8 bases match TRBD2. The CDR3 loop spans 13 amino acids. CDR1 and CDR2 (germline): SNHLY, FYNNEI. The V segment lost 9 bases and the J segment 3 bases; nucleotides outside the gene matches: 7. The CDR3: CASGSGTYYEQYF. The CDR3 coding sequence is TGTGCCAGTGGTAGCGGGACCTACTACGAGCAGTACTTC.

The V call is TRBV20-1, the J call TRBJ2-5; D is perhaps TRBD2 (6 bases). This CDR3 has 13 residues. Germline V gene data show CDR1 as DFQATT and CDR2 as SNEGSKA (reference sequence). The germline V and J ends were trimmed by 6 bases and 4 bases, with 15 bases remaining between them. The DNA of the CDR3 is TGCAGTGCGGAGGGGCAGGGTGGAGAGACCCAGTACTTC. Protein sequence: CSAEGQGGETQYF.

The V gene is TRBV9, the J gene TRBJ1-1; D not certain. V was cut by 2 bases and J by 5 bases, with 13 bases left in between. This CDR3 is built from 14 residues. Per germline, CDR1 SGDLS and CDR2 YYNGEE. CDR3 sequence reads: CASSVGPLGTEAFF. Here the CDR3 DNA reads TGTGCCAGCAGCGTCGGACCCCTGGGAACTGAAGCTTTCTTT.

This clonotype was recorded many times. This chain links TRBV15 with TRBJ2-2; possibly TRBD2 for D (5 bases). With 8 bases removed from V and 2 bases from J, the gap between germline ends came to 12 bases. CDR1 and CDR2 from the germline V gene are LNHNV and YYDKDF (reference sequence). The CDR3 is made up of 14 amino acids. DNA of the CDR3: TGTGCCACCCATGGACTGACCAACACCGGGGAGCTGTTTTTT. It yields the protein CATHGLTNTGELFF.

The table lists this clonotype with many counts. The genes are TRBV20-1 and TRBJ1-5; D unresolved. CDR3 size: 15 residues. Germline V gene data show CDR1 as DFQATT and CDR2 as SNEGSKA (reference sequence). V lost 1 base and J 0 bases, leaving 10 bases between the germline ends. CDR3 nucleotide sequence: TGCAGTGCTAGAGTCGGAGGGAGTAGCAATCAGCCCCAGCATTTT. This sequence encodes CSARVGGSSNQPQHF.

In its sample, this clonotype was seen many times. The chain employs TRBV20-1 and TRBJ2-3; TRBD1 or TRBD2 may be the D gene (6 bases each). CDR1 DFQATT and CDR2 SNEGSKA come from the germline V gene (reference sequence). The CDR3 spans 13 residues. The V end lost 6 bases, the J end lost 6 bases, and 16 bases lay between the germline ends. DNA for the CDR3: TGCAGTGCGCCCCGTGGGGGGCTGGATACGCAGTATTTT. As protein: CSAPRGGLDTQYF.

This clonotype was counted many times. V is TRBV7-8 and J is TRBJ2-7; D not certain. The CDR3 covers 13 residues. From germline, CDR1 is SGHVS and CDR2 FQNEAQ. V was trimmed by 3 bases and J by 2 bases, leaving 8 bases between them. The CDR3 region is CASSLAGAYEQYF. CDR3 DNA sequence: TGTGCCAGCAGCTTGGCAGGAGCCTACGAGCAGTACTTC.

About this clonotype: A read error may be the cause here, since a much bigger clone is one base away. This rearrangement joins TRBV6-5 to TRBJ1-2; D gene uncertain. This CDR3 region has 12 residues. The V gene lost 11 bases and the J gene lost 3 bases, with 13 bases spanning the gap. Per the germline V gene, CDR1 is MNHEY and CDR2 is SVGAGI. The CDR3 bases are TGTGCCGCTCAGCCCCGGGACTATGGCTACACCTTC. Encoded protein: CAAQPRDYGYTF.

The chain recombines TRBV7-8 with TRBJ2-1, with 10 bases fitting TRBD2. The germline V gene has CDR1 SGHVS and CDR2 FQNEAQ. The CDR3 contains 17 residues. After removal of 5 bases from V and 5 bases from J, the junction contained 12 bases not matched to a gene. CDR3: CASSVRGTSGRDNEQFF. The CDR3 DNA is TGTGCCAGCAGCGTCCGGGGGACCAGCGGGAGGGACAATGAGCAGTTCTTC.